These 14 T cell receptor beta chains were sequenced from one sample in a study of T cells in Graves' hyperthyroidism and ophthalmopathy. Amplification of TCR beta CDR3 regions used RNA as the template. With the HTBI primer set, the TCR CDR3 went through a first round of RT-PCR. One entry per CDR3 protein results from TCRdb running MiXCR on the multiplex PCR reads. Here the sample spans some 360,000 distinct CDR3 sequences, approximately 14% being singletons. The specimen was blood. The receptors were gathered from a woman aged 55-70 years with Graves' hyperthyroidism.

This clonotype was found many times. J is TRBJ1-5 and V is TRBV30, with a weak D call TRBD1 (6 bases). Trimming stripped 4 bases from V and 2 bases from J, with 18 bases between. CDR1 and CDR2 from the germline V gene are GTSNPN and SVGIG (reference sequence). This CDR3 spans 16 amino acids. In DNA, the CDR3 is TGTGCCTGGACCCCTGGCGGGGGGCGAGGCAATCAGCCCCAGCATTTT. It specifies CAWTPGGGRGNQPQHF.

This clonotype occurred many times. The chain employs TRBV12-3 or TRBV12-4 and TRBJ1-4, with 7 bases matching TRBD1. The V and J ends lost 3 bases and 0 bases, in that order; junction bases with no gene match: 7. The CDR3 loop spans 17 amino acids. The CDR3 bases are TGTGCCAGCAGTTTTGGGGACAGACTCTCAACTAATGAAAAACTGTTTTTT. This sequence encodes CASSFGDRLSTNEKLFF.

This clonotype was detected ten times or more. A read error may produce the germline difference seen at one junction end. The CDR3 loop is CASSLRWASGTGYEQYF. The CDR3 nucleotides read TGCGCGAGCAGCTTGCGATGGGCAAGCGGAACGGGCTACGAGCAGTACTTC. The V and J genes are TRBV5-1 and TRBJ2-7; maybe TRBD2 (5 bases). CDR3 length equals 17 residues. Germline CDR1 and CDR2: SGHRS and YFSETQ.

In this sample, this clonotype turned up many times. The chain links TRBV5-1 to TRBJ2-7, with 11 bases identical to TRBD2. CDR1 is SGHRS and CDR2 is YFSETQ in the germline V gene. This CDR3 comprises 15 residues. After removal of 5 bases from V and 2 bases from J, the junction contained 6 bases not matched to a gene. The CDR3 region has the DNA TGCGCCAGCAGAGTGGGACTAGCGGAGGCCTACGAGCAGTACTTC. This translates into CASRVGLAEAYEQYF. The variable domain in full, with the rest retrieved from reference TRBV5-1 and TRBJ2-7, is KAGVTQTPRYLIKTRGQQVTLSCSPISGHRSVSWYQQTPGQGLQFLFEYFSETQRNKGNFPGRFSGRQFSNSRSEMNVSTLELGDSALYLCASRVGLAEAYEQYFGPGTRLTVT.

This rearrangement joins TRBV9 to TRBJ1-6; possible D gene TRBD1, 5 bases. Deletions cut 0 bases from V and 5 bases from J, with 9 bases between. The CDR3 length is 15 residues. CDR1 and CDR2 (germline): SGDLS, YYNGEE. The CDR3, as DNA: TGTGCCAGCAGCGTAGGGGGCTGGAATAATTCACCCCTCCACTTT. Translated: CASSVGGWNNSPLHF.

The V and J genes are TRBV7-2 and TRBJ2-2; TRBD2 agrees at 7 bases. The J segment lost 2 bases and the V segment lost 8 bases, leaving 11 bases of the junction unmatched. The CDR3 is made up of 16 amino acids. Germline-derived CDR1 and CDR2 are SGHTA and FQGNSA. The CDR3 sequence: CASGAMAGANTGELFF. The CDR3 DNA follows: TGTGCCAGCGGAGCCATGGCGGGAGCCAACACCGGGGAGCTGTTTTTT.

This clonotype was counted ten times or more. This CDR3 is CASSYPRGEAFF. DNA of the CDR3: TGTGCCAGCAGCTACCCCAGGGGGGAAGCTTTCTTT. This chain joins TRBV7-8 and TRBJ1-1, with 7 nucleotides matching TRBD1. CDR1 SGHVS and CDR2 FQNEAQ come from the germline V gene. V shed 4 bases, J shed 8 bases, and the junction held 4 bases outside the gene matches. The CDR3 runs to 12 residues.

At least ten counts were recorded for this clonotype. The chain couples TRBV20-1 to TRBJ1-4; no definite D call. The length of the CDR3 is 13 residues. Germline CDR1 reads DFQATT; CDR2 reads SNEGSKA (reference sequence). V was trimmed by 4 bases and J by 5 bases, leaving 11 bases between them. In DNA, the CDR3 is TGCAGTGCTAAAGACGGACGGAATGAAAAACTGTTTTTT. Translating it yields CSAKDGRNEKLFF.

This clonotype showed up many times. The rearrangement joins TRBV12-3 or TRBV12-4 to TRBJ1-1, with TRBD1 matching 9 bases. The CDR3 sequence is 12 residues long. J gave up 3 bases and V 8 bases, and 1 base lay outside the gene matches. The CDR3 loop is CASGDRDTEAFF. DNA of the CDR3: TGTGCCAGCGGGGACAGGGACACTGAAGCTTTCTTT.

This clonotype was counted a few times. The rearrangement links TRBV29-1 to TRBJ2-2; 11 nucleotides line up with TRBD2. Germline V gives CDR1 SQVTM, CDR2 ANQGSEA. V dropped 4 bases and J dropped 1; count of bases not matched to a gene: 8. This CDR3 has 17 residues. CDR3 in DNA: TGCAGCGTTGTGGGTCTGACTAGCGGGAAGAACACCGGGGAGCTGTTTTTT. Protein sequence: CSVVGLTSGKNTGELFF.

The table lists this clonotype with a few counts. V and J are TRBV29-1 and TRBJ1-5; TRBD1 agrees at 7 bases. V shed 6 bases and J 9 bases; nucleotides not matched to a gene: 11. CDR1 SQVTM and CDR2 ANQGSEA come from the germline V gene. The CDR3 sequence is 13 residues long. As DNA, the CDR3 is TGCAGCGTCGACAGGACAGGCTTGGGGCCCCAGCATTTT. Residues: CSVDRTGLGPQHF.

V is TRBV19 and J is TRBJ1-1; 8 nucleotides match TRBD1. The germline gives CDR1 LNHDA, CDR2 SQIVND (reference sequence). The CDR3 sequence is 16 residues long. The V and J ends lost 3 bases and 1 base, in that order; junction bases with no gene match: 7. CDR3 region: CASSMRVGQGNTEAFF. In nucleotides, the CDR3 is TGTGCCAGTAGTATGAGGGTCGGACAGGGGAACACTGAAGCTTTCTTT.

In this sample, this clonotype turned up many times. V usage is TRBV12-3 or TRBV12-4 and J usage is TRBJ1-2; TRBD1 aligns across 7 bases. Trimming removed 6 bases from V and 7 bases from J; junction bases left unmatched: 11. The length of the CDR3 is 14 residues. CDR3 nucleotides: TGTGCCAGCAGAGAACAGGGGCAAAATCGTGGCTACACCTTC. This encodes CASREQGQNRGYTF.

In this sample, this clonotype turned up many times. The rearrangement joins TRBV7-8 to TRBJ2-3; D is unresolved. The CDR3 covers 13 residues. Germline CDR1 SGHVS, CDR2 FQNEAQ. V was trimmed by 4 bases and J by 6 bases, leaving 11 bases between them. The CDR3 reads CASSSQARDTQYF. The CDR3 nucleotides read TGTGCCAGCAGCTCCCAGGCGCGGGATACGCAGTATTTT.